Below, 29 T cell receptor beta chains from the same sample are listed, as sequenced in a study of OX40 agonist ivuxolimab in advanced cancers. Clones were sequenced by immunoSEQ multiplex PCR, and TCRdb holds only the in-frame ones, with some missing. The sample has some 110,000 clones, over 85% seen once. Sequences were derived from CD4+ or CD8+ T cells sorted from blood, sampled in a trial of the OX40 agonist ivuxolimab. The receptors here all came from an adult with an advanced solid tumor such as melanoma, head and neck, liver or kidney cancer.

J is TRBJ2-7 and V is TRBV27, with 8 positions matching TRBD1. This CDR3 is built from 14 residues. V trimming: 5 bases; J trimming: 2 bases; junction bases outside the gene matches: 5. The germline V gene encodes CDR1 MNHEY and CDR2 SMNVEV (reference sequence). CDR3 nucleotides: TGTGCCAGCAGTGCCTACAGGGGGACCTACGAGCAGTACTTC. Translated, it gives CASSAYRGTYEQYF.

The CDR3 reads CASSFNQNTEAFF. CDR3 bases: TGTGCCAGCAGCTTTAATCAGAACACTGAAGCTTTCTTT. The chain has TRBV11-2 and TRBJ1-1; D uncertain. The CDR3 consists of 13 residues. Germline V gives CDR1 SGHAT, CDR2 FQNNGV. V was trimmed by 3 bases and J by 1 base, leaving 6 bases between them.

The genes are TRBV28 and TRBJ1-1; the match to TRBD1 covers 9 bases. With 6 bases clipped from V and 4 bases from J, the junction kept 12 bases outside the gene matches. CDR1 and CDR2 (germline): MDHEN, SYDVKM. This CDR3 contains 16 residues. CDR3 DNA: TGTGCCAGCAGCAGTGGGACAGGGATTGGGGGCACTGAAGCTTTCTTT. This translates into CASSSGTGIGGTEAFF.

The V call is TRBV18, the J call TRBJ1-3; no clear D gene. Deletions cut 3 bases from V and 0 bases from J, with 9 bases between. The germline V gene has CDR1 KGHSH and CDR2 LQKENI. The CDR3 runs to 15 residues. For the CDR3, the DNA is TGTGCCAGCTCACCGAGGCAGGCCTCTGGAAACACCATATATTTT. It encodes CASSPRQASGNTIYF.

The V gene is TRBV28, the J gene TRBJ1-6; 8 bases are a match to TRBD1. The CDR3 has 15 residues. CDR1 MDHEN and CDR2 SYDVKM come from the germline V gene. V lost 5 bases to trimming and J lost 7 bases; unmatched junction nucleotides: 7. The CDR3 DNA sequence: TGTGCCAGCAGTCCGCAGGGGGCGAGAAATTCACCCCTCCACTTT. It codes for CASSPQGARNSPLHF. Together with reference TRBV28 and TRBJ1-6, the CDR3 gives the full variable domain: DVKVTQSSRYLVKRTGEKVFLECVQDMDHENMFWYRQDPGLGLRLIYFSYDVKMKEKGDIPEGYSVSREKKERFSLILESASTNQTSMYLCASSPQGARNSPLHFGNGTRLTVT.

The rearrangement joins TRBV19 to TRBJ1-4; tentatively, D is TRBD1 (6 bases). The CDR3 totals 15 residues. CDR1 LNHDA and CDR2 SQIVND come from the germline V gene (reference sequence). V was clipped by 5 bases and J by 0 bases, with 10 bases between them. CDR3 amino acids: CASSEGGATNEKLFF. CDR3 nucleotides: TGTGCCAGTAGTGAAGGGGGAGCAACTAATGAAAAACTGTTTTTT.

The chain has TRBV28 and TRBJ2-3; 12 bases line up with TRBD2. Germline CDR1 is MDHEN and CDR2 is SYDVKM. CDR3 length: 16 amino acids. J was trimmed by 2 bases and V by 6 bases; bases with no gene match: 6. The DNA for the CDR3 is TGTGCCAGCAGCTCCGGACTAGCGGGACCCACAGATACGCAGTATTTT. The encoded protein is CASSSGLAGPTDTQYF.

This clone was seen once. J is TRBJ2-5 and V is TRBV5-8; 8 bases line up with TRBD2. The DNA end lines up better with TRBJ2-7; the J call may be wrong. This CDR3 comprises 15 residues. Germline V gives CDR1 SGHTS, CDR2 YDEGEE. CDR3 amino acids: CASSFGSGSSNEQYF. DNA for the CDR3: TGTGCCAGCAGCTTCGGGAGCGGGAGCAGCAACGAGCAGTACTTC.

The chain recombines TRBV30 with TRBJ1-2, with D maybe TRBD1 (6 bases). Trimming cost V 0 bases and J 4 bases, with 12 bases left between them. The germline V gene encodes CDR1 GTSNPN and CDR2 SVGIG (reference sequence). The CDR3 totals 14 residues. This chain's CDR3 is CAWSVQGGGYGYTF. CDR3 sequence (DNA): TGTGCCTGGAGTGTACAGGGAGGTGGCTATGGCTACACCTTC.

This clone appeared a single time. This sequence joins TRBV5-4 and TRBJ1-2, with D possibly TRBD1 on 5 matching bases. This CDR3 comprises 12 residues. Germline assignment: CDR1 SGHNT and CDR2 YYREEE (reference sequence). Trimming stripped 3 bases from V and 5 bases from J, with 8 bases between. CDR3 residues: CASSSKGYGYTF. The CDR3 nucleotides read TGTGCCAGCAGCTCGAAGGGGTATGGCTACACCTTC.

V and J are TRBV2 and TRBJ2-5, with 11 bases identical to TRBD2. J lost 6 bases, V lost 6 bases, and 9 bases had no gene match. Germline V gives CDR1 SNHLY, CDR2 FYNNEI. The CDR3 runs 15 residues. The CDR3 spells CASSQTSGGGKTQYF. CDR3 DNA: TGTGCCAGCAGCCAAACTAGCGGGGGAGGAAAGACCCAGTACTTC.

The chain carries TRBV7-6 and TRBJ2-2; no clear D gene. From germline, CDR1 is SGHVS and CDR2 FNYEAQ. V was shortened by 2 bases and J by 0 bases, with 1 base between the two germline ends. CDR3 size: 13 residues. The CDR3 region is CASSLSNTGELFF. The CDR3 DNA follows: TGTGCCAGCAGCTTATCGAACACCGGGGAGCTGTTTTTT. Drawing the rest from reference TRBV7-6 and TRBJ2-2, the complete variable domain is GAGVSQSPRYKVTKRGQDVALRCDPISGHVSLYWYRQALGQGPEFLTYFNYEAQQDKSGLPNDRFSAERPEGSISTLTIQRTEQRDSAMYRCASSLSNTGELFFGEGSRLTVL.

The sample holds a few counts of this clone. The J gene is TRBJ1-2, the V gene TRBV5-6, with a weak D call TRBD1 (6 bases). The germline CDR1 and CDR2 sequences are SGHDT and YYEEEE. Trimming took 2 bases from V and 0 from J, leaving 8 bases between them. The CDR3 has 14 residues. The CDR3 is CASSFDRTNYGYTF. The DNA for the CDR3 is TGTGCCAGCAGCTTCGACAGGACTAACTATGGCTACACCTTC.

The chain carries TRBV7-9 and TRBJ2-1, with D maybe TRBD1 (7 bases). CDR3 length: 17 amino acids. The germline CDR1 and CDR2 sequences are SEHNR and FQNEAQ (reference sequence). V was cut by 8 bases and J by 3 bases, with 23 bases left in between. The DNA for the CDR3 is TGTGCCAGCTCAACCCGACAGGGAGGTCGTCTCTACAATGAGCAGTTCTTC. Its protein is CASSTRQGGRLYNEQFF.

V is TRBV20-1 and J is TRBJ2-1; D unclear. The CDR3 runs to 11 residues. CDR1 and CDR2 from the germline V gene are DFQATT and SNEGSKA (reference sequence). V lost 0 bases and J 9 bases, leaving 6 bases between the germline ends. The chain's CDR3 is CSARDMGEQFF. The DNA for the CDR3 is TGCAGTGCTAGAGATATGGGTGAGCAGTTCTTC.

CDR3 loop: CASSIGTGSGWDGYTF. The CDR3 nucleotides read TGTGCCAGCAGCATCGGGACAGGTTCGGGGTGGGATGGCTACACCTTC. This sequence joins TRBV21-1 and TRBJ1-2; the table's D call of TRBD1 was not tested on the DNA. TRBV21-1 is recorded as a pseudogene. This CDR3 has 16 amino acids.

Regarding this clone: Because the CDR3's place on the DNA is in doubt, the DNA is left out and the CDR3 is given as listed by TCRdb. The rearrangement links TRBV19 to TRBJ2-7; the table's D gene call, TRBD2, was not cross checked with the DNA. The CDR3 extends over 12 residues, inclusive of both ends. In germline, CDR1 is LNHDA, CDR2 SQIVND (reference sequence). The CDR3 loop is CASSTSGYEQYF.

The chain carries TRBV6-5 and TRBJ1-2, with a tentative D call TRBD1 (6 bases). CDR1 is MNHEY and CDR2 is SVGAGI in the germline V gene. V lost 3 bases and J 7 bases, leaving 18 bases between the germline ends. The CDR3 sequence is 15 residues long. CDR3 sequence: CASSYGVTGVGGYTF. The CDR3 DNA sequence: TGTGCCAGCAGTTATGGGGTGACAGGTGTCGGTGGCTACACCTTC.

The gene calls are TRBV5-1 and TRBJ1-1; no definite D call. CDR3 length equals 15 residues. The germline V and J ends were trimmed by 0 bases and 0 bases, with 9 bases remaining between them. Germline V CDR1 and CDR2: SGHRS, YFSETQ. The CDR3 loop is CASSLGRNMNTEAFF. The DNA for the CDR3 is TGCGCCAGCAGCTTGGGAAGGAACATGAACACTGAAGCTTTCTTT.

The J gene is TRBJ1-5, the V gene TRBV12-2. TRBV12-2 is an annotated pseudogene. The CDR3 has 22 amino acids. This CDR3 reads CAKSRGAGGPKRILHSNQPQHF. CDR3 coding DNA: TGTGCAAAGTCCCGGGGGGCAGGAGGCCCAAAACGTATCTTACATAGCAATCAGCCCCAGCATTTT.

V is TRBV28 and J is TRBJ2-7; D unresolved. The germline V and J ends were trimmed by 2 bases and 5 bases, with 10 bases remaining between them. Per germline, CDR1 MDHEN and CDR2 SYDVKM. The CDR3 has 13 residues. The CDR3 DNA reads TGTGCCAGCAGTTTACTGGGTTACAACGAGCAGTACTTC. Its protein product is CASSLLGYNEQYF.

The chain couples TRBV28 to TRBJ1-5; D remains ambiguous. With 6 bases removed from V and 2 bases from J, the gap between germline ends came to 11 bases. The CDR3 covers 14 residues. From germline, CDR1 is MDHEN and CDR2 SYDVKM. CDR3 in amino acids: CASSPFSGNQPQHF. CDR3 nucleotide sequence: TGTGCCAGCAGCCCATTTTCTGGCAATCAGCCCCAGCATTTT. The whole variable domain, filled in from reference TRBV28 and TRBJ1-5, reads DVKVTQSSRYLVKRTGEKVFLECVQDMDHENMFWYRQDPGLGLRLIYFSYDVKMKEKGDIPEGYSVSREKKERFSLILESASTNQTSMYLCASSPFSGNQPQHFGDGTRLSIL.

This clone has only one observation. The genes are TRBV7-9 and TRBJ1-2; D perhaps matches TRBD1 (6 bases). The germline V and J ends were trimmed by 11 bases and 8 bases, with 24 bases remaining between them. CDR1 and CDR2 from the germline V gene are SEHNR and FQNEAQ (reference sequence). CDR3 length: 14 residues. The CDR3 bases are TGTGCCTGCCTGCAAGGAGGGGGAAGCGGGGGCTACACCTTC. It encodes CACLQGGGSGGYTF.

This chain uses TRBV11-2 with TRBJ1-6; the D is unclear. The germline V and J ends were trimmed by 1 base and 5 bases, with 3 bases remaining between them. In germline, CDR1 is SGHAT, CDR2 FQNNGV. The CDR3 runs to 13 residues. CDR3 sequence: CASSLVDNSPLHF. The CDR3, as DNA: TGTGCCAGCAGCTTAGTTGATAATTCACCCCTCCACTTT.

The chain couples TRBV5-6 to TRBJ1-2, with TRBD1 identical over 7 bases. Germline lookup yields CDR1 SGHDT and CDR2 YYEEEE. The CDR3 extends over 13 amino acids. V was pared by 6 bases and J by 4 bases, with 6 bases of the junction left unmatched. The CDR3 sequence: CASTGTVLYGYTF. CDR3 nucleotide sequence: TGTGCCAGCACGGGGACAGTCCTCTATGGCTACACCTTC.

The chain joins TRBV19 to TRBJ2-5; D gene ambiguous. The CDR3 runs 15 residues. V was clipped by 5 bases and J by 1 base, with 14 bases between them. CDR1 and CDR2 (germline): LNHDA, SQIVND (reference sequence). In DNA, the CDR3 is TGTGCCAGTAGTCCCACCGTTGGATTCCAAGAGACCCAGTACTTC. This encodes CASSPTVGFQETQYF.

In DNA, the CDR3 is TGTGCCAGCAGCCTTAGCGGGAGGGCCCCCAACGAGCAGTACTTC. The encoded protein is CASSLSGRAPNEQYF. The V call is TRBV7-2, the J call TRBJ2-7, with 11 bases lining up with TRBD2. J lost 5 bases, V lost 5 bases, and 8 bases had no gene match. CDR1 is SGHTA and CDR2 is FQGNSA in the germline V gene. The CDR3 spans 15 residues.

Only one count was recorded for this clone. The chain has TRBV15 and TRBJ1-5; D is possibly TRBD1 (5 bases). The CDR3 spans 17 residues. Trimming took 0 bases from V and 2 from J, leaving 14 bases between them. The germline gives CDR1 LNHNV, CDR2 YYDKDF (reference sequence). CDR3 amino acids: CATSRDSGAVRNQPQHF. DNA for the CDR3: TGTGCCACCAGCAGAGATAGCGGGGCGGTACGCAATCAGCCCCAGCATTTT. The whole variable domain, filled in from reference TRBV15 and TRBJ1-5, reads DAMVIQNPRYQVTQFGKPVTLSCSQTLNHNVMYWYQQKSSQAPKLLFHYYDKDFNNEADTPDNFQSRRPNTSFCFLDIRSPGLGDTAMYLCATSRDSGAVRNQPQHFGDGTRLSIL.

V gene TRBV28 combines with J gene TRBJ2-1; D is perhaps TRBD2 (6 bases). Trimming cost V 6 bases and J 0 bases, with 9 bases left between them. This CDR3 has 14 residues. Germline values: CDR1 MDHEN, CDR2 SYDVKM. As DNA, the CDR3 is TGTGCCAGCAGCGGGGGTAGCTCCTACAATGAGCAGTTCTTC. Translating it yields CASSGGSSYNEQFF.